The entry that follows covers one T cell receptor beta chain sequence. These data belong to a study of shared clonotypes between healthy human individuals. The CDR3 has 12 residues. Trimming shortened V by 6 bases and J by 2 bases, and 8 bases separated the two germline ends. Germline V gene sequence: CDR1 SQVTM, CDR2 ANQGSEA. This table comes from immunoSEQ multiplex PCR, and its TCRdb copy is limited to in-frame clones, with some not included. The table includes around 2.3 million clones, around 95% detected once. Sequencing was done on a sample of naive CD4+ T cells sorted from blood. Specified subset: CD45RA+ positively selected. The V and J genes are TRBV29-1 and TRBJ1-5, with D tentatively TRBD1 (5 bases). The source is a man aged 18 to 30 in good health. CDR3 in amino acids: CSVQGGNQPQHF. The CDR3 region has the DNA TGCAGCGTCCAGGGTGGCAATCAGCCCCAGCATTTT. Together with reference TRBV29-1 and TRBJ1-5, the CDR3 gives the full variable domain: SAVISQKPSRDICQRGTSLTIQCQVDSQVTMMFWYRQQPGQSLTLIATANQGSEATYESGFVIDKFPISRPNLTFSTLTVSNMSPEDSSIYLCSVQGGNQPQHFGDGTRLSIL.